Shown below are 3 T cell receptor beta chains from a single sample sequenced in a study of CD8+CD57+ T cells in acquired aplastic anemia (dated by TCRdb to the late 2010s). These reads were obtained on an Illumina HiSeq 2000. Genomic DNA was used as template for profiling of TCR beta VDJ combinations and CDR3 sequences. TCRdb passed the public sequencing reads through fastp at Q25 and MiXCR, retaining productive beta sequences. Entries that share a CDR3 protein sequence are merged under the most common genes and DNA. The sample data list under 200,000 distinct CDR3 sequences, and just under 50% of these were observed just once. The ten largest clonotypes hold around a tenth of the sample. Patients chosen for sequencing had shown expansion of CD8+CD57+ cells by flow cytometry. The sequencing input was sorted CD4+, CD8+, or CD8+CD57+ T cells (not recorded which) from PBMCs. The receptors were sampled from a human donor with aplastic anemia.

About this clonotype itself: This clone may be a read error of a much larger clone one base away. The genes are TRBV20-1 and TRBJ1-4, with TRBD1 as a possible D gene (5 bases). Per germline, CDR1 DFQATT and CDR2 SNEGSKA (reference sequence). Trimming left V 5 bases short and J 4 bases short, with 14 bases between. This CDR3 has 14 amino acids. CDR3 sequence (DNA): TGCAGTGCTGAGCCGGCGGGGCTTAATGAAAAACTGTTTTTT. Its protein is CSAEPAGLNEKLFF.

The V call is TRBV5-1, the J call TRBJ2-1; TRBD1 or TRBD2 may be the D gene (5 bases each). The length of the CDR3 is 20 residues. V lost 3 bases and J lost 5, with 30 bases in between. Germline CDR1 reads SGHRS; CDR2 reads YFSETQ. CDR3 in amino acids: CASSYPLVPLTGLINNEQFF. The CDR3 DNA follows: TGCGCCAGCAGCTACCCGCTCGTCCCCCTAACGGGGCTCATTAACAATGAGCAGTTCTTC.

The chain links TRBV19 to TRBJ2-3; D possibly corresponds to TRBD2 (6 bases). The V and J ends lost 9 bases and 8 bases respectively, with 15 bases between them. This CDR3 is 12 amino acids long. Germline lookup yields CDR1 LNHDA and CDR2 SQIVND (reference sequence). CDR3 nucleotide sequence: TGTGCCAGCCTCTCAGCGGGCGGTACGCAGTATTTT. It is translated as CASLSAGGTQYF.